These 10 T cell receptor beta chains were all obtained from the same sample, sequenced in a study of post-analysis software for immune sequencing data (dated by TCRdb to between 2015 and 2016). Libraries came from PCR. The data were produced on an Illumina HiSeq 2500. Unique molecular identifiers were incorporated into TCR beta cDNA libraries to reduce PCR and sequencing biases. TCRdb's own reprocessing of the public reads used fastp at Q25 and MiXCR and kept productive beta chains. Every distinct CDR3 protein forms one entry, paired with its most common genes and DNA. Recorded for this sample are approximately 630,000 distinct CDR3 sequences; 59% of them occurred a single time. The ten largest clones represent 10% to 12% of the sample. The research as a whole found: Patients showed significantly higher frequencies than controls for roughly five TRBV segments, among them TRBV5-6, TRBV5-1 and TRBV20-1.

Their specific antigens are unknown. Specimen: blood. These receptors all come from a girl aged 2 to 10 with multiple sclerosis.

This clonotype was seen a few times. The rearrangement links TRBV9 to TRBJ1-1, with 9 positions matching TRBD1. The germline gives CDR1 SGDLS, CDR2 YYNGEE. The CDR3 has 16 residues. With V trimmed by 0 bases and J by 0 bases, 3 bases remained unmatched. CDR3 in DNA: TGTGCCAGCAGCGTAGGTGGGACAGGGATGAACACTGAAGCTTTCTTT. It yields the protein CASSVGGTGMNTEAFF.

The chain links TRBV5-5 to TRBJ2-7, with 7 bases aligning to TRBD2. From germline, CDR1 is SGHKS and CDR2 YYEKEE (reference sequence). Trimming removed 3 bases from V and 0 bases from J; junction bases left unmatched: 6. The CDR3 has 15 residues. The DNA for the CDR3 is TGTGCCAGCAGCTCCCGGGACTACAGCTCCTACGAGCAGTACTTC. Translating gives CASSSRDYSSYEQYF. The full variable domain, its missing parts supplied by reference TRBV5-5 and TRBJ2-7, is DAGVTQSPTHLIKTRGQQVTLRCSPISGHKSVSWYQQVLGQGPQFIFQYYEKEERGRGNFPDRFSARQFPNYSSELNVNALLLGDSALYLCASSSRDYSSYEQYFGPGTRLTVT.

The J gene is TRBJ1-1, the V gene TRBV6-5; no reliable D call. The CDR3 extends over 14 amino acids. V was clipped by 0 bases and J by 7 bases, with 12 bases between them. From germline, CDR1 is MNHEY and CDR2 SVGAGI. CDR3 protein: CASSYSTSAREAFF. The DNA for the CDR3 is TGTGCCAGCAGTTACTCTACTTCGGCCCGTGAAGCTTTCTTT.

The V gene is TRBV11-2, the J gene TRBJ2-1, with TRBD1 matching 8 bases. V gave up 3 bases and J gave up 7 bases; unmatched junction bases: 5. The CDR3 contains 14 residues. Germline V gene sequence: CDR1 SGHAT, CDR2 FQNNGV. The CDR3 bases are TGTGCCAGCAGCTTCAGACAGGGGAAAAATGAGCAGTTCTTC. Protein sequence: CASSFRQGKNEQFF.

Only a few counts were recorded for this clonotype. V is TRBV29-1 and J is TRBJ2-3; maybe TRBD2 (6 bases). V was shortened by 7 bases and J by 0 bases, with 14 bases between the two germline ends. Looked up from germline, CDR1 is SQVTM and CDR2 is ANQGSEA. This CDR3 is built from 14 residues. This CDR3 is CSAPGLASTDTQYF. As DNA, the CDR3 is TGCAGCGCCCCGGGACTGGCTAGCACAGATACGCAGTATTTT.

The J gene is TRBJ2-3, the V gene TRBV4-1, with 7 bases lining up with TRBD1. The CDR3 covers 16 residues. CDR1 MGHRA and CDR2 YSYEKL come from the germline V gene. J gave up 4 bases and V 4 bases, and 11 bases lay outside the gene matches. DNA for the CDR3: TGCGCCAGCAGCCGAGAGGTACAGGGGATATCAGATACGCAGTATTTT. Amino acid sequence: CASSREVQGISDTQYF.

The CDR3 loop reads CASSSSGLSYEQYF. The CDR3 DNA reads TGTGCCAGCAGCTCAAGCGGGCTCTCCTACGAGCAGTACTTC. This chain connects TRBV11-2 to TRBJ2-7; TRBD2 might be the D (6 bases). Trimming took off 4 bases at V and 0 bases at J, with 10 bases between the two ends. Germline V gives CDR1 SGHAT, CDR2 FQNNGV. The CDR3 sequence is 14 residues long.

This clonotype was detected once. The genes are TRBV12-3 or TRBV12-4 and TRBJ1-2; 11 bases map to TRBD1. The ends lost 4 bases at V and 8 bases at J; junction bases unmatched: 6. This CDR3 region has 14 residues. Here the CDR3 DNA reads TGTGCCAGCAGTTCTTGGACAGGGGGCAGGGGCTACACCTTC. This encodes CASSSWTGGRGYTF.

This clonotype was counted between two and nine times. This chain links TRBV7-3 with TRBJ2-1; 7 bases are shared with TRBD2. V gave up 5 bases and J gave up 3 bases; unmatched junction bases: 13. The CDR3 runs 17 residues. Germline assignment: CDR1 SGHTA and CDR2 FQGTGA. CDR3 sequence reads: CASSLTGRGGYYNEQFF. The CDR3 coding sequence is TGTGCCAGCAGCCTTACAGGTCGGGGAGGGTACTACAATGAGCAGTTCTTC.

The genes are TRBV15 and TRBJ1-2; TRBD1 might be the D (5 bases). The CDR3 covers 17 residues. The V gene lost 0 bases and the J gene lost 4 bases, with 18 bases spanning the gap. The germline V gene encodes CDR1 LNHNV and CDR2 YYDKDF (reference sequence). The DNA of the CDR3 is TGTGCCACCAGCAGAGATAGGGGCGCTCTCGGTTCCTATGGCTACACCTTC. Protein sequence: CATSRDRGALGSYGYTF.